There are a few counts of the clone carrying this T cell receptor (beta chain). Its matching antigen is unknown. The data originate from a study of identical twins. Overall study results and limits: Among monozygotic twins, out-of-frame TCR alpha sharing exceeded what models predicted.

Each CDR3 protein gets one entry after TCRdb re-called the 5' RACE reads with MiXCR. The sample yields nearly 650,000 distinct CDR3 sequences, 7.1% seen once. In germline, CDR1 is LGHDT, CDR2 YNNKEL (reference sequence). There are 16 residues in the CDR3. The J segment lost 13 bases and the V segment lost 3 bases, leaving 18 bases of the junction unmatched. The same data also went into a second study, on yellow fever vaccine responses in identical twins.

Material: PBMCs. This clonotype originated in a woman under 30 in good health. The chain links TRBV3-1 to TRBJ2-3; 8 bases are shared with TRBD1. The chain's CDR3 is CASSQTYPGQATREYF. As DNA, the CDR3 is TGTGCCAGCAGCCAGACATATCCGGGACAGGCGACCAGGGAGTATTTT.